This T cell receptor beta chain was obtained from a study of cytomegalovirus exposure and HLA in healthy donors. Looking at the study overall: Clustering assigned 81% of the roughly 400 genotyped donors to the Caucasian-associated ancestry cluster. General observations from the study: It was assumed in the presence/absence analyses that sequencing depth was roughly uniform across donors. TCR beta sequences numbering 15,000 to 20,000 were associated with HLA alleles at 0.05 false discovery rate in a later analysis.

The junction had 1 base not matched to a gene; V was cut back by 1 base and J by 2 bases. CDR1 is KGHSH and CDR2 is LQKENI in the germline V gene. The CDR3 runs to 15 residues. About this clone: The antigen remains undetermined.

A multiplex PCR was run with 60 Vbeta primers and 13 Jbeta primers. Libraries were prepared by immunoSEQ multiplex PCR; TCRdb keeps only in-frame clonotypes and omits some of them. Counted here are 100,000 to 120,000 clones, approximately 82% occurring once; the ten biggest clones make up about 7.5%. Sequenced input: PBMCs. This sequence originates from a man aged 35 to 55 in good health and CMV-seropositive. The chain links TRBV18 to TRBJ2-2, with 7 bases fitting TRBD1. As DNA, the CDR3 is TGTGCCAGCTCACCACAGGGGGCCAACACCGGGGAGCTGTTTTTT. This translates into CASSPQGANTGELFF.